This TCR beta chain derives from a study of blood T cell repertoires in COVID-19. Study background: From T cells, B-cell-depleted T cells, or PBMCs came the material, which was cDNA or gDNA.

In its sample, this clone was seen a few times. All enrollees were roughly 18 to 90 years old and from fewer than 30 US areas. The protocol was immunoSEQ multiplex PCR, while the TCRdb copy is restricted to in-frame clones and leaves out a portion. The table has approximately 280,000 clones, approximately 81% seen once. CDR1 and CDR2 (germline): SGHTA, FQGNSA. The CDR3 has 18 residues. The ends lost 3 bases at V and 3 bases at J; junction bases unmatched: 17. The origin of this receptor is a woman aged 45-60 years who had recovered from COVID-19. Material: PBMCs or T cells enriched from blood (not recorded which). The V call is TRBV7-2, the J call TRBJ2-7; 7 bases line up with TRBD2. CDR3 amino acids: CASSFTHSAGYALYEQYF. CDR3 DNA sequence: TGTGCCAGCAGCTTCACCCACTCAGCGGGGTACGCCCTCTACGAGCAGTACTTC.